This paragraph reports one TCR beta chain. V dropped 4 bases and J dropped 10 bases, with 20 bases sitting between them. Germline V gene data show CDR1 as MDHEN and CDR2 as SYDVKM. The CDR3 loop spans 14 amino acids. This specimen belongs to a study of blood T cell repertoires in COVID-19. Study context: Both acute and convalescent COVID-19 samples were obtained from the United States, Italy and Spain. Sources were T cells, B-cell-depleted T cells, or PBMCs; the material itself was cDNA or gDNA.

Original processing notes: Amplification from reference gene primers served as the basis for estimated nucleated cell counts. Some clones are missing from TCRdb's copy, which holds only in-frame ones; the method was immunoSEQ multiplex PCR. Clonal size and the V and J genes are those of that table, whereas D and trimming came from the DNA. The table includes 250,000 to 300,000 clones, roughly 87% detected once. The TCR comes from a woman aged 50 to 60 who had recovered from COVID-19. This rearrangement joins TRBV28 to TRBJ2-7, with D perhaps matching TRBD2 (5 bases). The sequencing sample was made of peripheral blood. The CDR3 reads CASSSVLRVWAQYF. CDR3 bases: TGTGCCAGCAGTTCCGTTTTGAGGGTATGGGCTCAGTACTTC.